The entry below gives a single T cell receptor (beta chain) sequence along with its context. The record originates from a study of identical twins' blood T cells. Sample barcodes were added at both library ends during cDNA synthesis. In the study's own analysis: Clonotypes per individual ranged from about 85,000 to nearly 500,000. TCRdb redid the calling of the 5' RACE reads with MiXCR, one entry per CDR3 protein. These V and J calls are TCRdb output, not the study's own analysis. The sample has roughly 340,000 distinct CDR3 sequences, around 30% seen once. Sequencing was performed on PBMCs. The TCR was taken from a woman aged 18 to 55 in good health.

The CDR3 is CASSLGTAGEAFF. The DNA of the CDR3 is TGTGCCAGCAGCCTAGGGACAGCCGGTGAAGCTTTCTTT. This sequence joins TRBV7-9 and TRBJ1-1, with TRBD1 identical over 7 bases. J gave up 7 bases and V 5 bases, and 7 bases lay outside the gene matches. The CDR3 runs to 13 residues. CDR1 is SEHNR, CDR2 FQNEAQ, per germline (reference sequence).